This T cell receptor beta chain was sequenced during a study of response to subunit inactivated influenza vaccine (dated by TCRdb to the late 2010s). Study-level background: The study used deep quantitative T cell receptor repertoire profiling to track responses to a trivalent subunit inactivated influenza vaccine. Summary of the overall study and its limitations: It was suggested by the authors that each seasonal influenza vaccination may recruit only a limited number of new T cells.

Between the V and J ends, shortened by 1 base and 5 bases respectively, the junction contains 12 bases. CDR1 and CDR2, looked up from the germline V gene, are SGHRS and YFSETQ. The CDR3 numbers 14 residues from cysteine through phenylalanine. CDR3 DNA is the only sequence kept; it has 42 bases, read in frame from the first base. The library was generated by RT-PCR. This sample was sequenced with an Illumina HiSeq 2500. The public reads were quality trimmed at Q25 with fastp and then assembled into clones with MiXCR by TCRdb, keeping productive beta chains. Identical CDR3 protein sequences are pooled into one entry, listed with their most common genes and DNA. This sample lists about 500,000 distinct CDR3 sequences; roughly 7.9% were detected once. The ten largest clones represent about an eighth of the sample. There are many counts of this clonotype. Its antigen target is currently unknown. No quality values exist for individual bases; no much larger clone is one base distant.

Recombination linked TRBV5-1 to TRBJ2-5; D gene: possibly TRBD2, on 5 matching bases. The sequencing used PBMCs from blood, collected about 24 months after vaccination. The TCR sequence derives from a man aged 45-69 years who received an inactivated influenza vaccine. Donor details come from another sample of the same person, matched by shared clones. The sequenced DNA is TGCGCCAGCAGCTTGCTACGCCCGGGGGAGACCCAGTACTTC. Its amino acids are CASSLLRPGETQYF.